The T cell receptor (beta chain) described here comes from a study of CD8 T cells in ankylosing spondylitis. Study-wide points: Several highly homologous variants made up a TCR beta motif that seemed to typify ankylosing spondylitis blood. Disease-linked clones bore a CD8+ phenotype, appearing relatively rarely in peripheral blood.

This clonotype was detected only a few times. Its target is unknown. Using quantitative 5'-RACE with molecular barcodes, the authors made TCR beta libraries. TCRdb re-analysed the 5' RACE reads in MiXCR, keeping a single row per CDR3 protein. The data hold about 300,000 distinct CDR3 sequences, with more than 20% observed a single time. The germline CDR1 and CDR2 sequences are MNHEY and SVGEGT. The V gene end was trimmed by 8 bases and the J gene end by 5 bases; junction bases not matched to a gene: 12. This CDR3 contains 14 residues. The sequence derives from a female donor with ankylosing spondylitis or in good health (not recorded which). The sample consisted of blood, either unsorted or a sorted T cell fraction (not recorded which). This rearrangement joins TRBV6-2 or TRBV6-3 to TRBJ2-7, with 7 bases aligning to TRBD2. The CDR3 sequence: CASRGWRESNEQYF. CDR3 sequence (DNA): TGTGCCAGCCGGGGCTGGCGGGAGAGCAACGAGCAGTACTTC.